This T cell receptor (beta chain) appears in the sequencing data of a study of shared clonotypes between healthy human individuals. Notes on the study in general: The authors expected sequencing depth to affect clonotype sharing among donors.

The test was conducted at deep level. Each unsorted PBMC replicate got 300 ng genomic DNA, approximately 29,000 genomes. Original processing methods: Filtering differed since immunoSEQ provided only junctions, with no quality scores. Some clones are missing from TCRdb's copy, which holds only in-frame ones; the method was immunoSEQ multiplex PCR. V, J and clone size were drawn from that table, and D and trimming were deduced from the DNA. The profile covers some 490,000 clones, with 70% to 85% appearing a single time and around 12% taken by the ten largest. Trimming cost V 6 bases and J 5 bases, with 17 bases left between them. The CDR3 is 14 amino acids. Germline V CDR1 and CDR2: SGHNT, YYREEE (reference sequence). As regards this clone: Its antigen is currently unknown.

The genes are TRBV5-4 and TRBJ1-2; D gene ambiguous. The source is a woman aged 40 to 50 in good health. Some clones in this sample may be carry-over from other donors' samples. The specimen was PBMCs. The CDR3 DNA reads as TGTGCCAGCACCACGATCAGCCGGGGATATGGCTACACCTTC. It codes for CASTTISRGYGYTF.